This T cell receptor (beta chain) was obtained from a study of CD8+ T cells in alopecia areata. Isolation of CD4+ and CD8+ T cells from PBMCs was achieved by sorting. Germline CDR1 LNHNV, CDR2 YYDKDF (reference sequence). The V gene lost 5 bases and the J gene lost 1 base, with 6 bases spanning the gap. CDR3 length: 13 residues. Sequencing templates came from extracted RNA that was reverse transcribed into cDNA. Profiling relied on immunoSEQ multiplex PCR, and the TCRdb table lists in-frame clones only, not all of them. This table has roughly 150,000 clones, roughly 50% appearing once. The sequencing sample was made of CD4+ T cells sorted from blood. This sequence joins TRBV15 and TRBJ2-1; D ambiguous. This receptor was taken from a human donor in good health. CDR3 residues: CATSPQSYNEQFF. The CDR3 DNA is TGTGCCACCAGCCCGCAGTCCTACAATGAGCAGTTCTTC.